Presented here are 30 T cell receptor beta chains from one specimen sequenced in a study of blood T cells in healthy people across ages. Next came a second PCR, run for about 7 to 12 cycles, which used a sample-barcoded 5' primer along with a J-beta primer mix. TCRdb redid the calling of the 5' RACE reads with MiXCR, one entry per CDR3 protein. The sample yields approximately 770,000 distinct CDR3 sequences, about three fifths seen once. The material sequenced was blood. The receptors shown here come from a man aged 25-40 years in good health.

This clonotype was observed once. The chain uses TRBV12-3 or TRBV12-4 and TRBJ2-7; TRBD1 might be the D (5 bases). Trimming shortened V by 2 bases and J by 3 bases, and 11 bases separated the two germline ends. CDR3 length: 14 amino acids. The CDR3 nucleotides read TGTGCCAGCAGTTTACAGGGTAAAGGCTACGAGCAGTACTTC. This sequence encodes CASSLQGKGYEQYF.

V usage is TRBV4-2 and J usage is TRBJ1-2; D is unclear. This CDR3 region has 16 residues. Germline V gene sequence: CDR1 LGHNA, CDR2 YNFKEQ. Trimming stripped 0 bases from V and 7 bases from J, with 18 bases between. The CDR3, as DNA: TGTGCCAGCAGCCAAGATCTAGAGCCCGCCCACGGTGGCTACACCTTC. Its protein product is CASSQDLEPAHGGYTF.

J is TRBJ2-4 and V is TRBV10-3, with D unresolved. The DNA matches TRBJ2-5 better at its end, which makes the J call doubtful. Germline V gene sequence: CDR1 ENHRY, CDR2 SYGVKD. The CDR3 sequence is 14 residues long. CDR3 coding DNA: TGTGCCATCAGTGACTCAGGCCACCAAGAGACCCAGTACTTC. Translated: CAISDSGHQETQYF.

The chain recombines TRBV15 with TRBJ2-7; perhaps TRBD1 as D (5 bases). Germline CDR1 is LNHNV and CDR2 is YYDKDF (reference sequence). V dropped 5 bases and J dropped 4 bases, with 12 bases sitting between them. The CDR3 spans 13 residues. CDR3 sequence: CATSYRQDYEQYF. The CDR3, as DNA: TGTGCCACCAGCTACAGGCAGGATTACGAGCAGTACTTC.

The genes are TRBV29-1 and TRBJ2-1; 7 bases line up with TRBD1. Germline CDR1 SQVTM, CDR2 ANQGSEA. The CDR3 sequence is 12 residues long. V lost 7 bases to trimming and J lost 8 bases; unmatched junction nucleotides: 8. The CDR3 sequence is CSAGTAFDEQFF. Here the CDR3 DNA reads TGCAGCGCTGGGACAGCCTTCGATGAGCAGTTCTTC.

This clonotype was picked up a small number of times. The chain has TRBV7-3 and TRBJ2-5; 12 bases are shared with TRBD2. Germline lookup yields CDR1 SGHTA and CDR2 FQGTGA. This CDR3 has 16 residues. Trimming took 6 bases from V and 2 from J; bases not matched to a gene: 7. The CDR3 DNA sequence: TGTGCCAGCAGTCTAGCGGGAGGGGGGGCACAAGAGACCCAGTACTTC. Amino acids: CASSLAGGGAQETQYF.

The chain links TRBV6-1 to TRBJ2-7; D is unclear. Germline CDR1 reads MNHNS; CDR2 reads SASEGT. The V end lost 6 bases, the J end lost 2 bases, and 11 bases lay between the germline ends. The CDR3 spans 13 residues. CDR3 sequence: CASRAEEPYEQYF. The CDR3 DNA reads TGTGCCAGCAGGGCCGAGGAGCCCTACGAGCAGTACTTC.

This clonotype was seen more than once but under ten times. The chain carries TRBV11-2 and TRBJ2-5, with 9 bases identical to TRBD1. CDR3 length: 14 residues. CDR1 SGHAT and CDR2 FQNNGV come from the germline V gene. After removal of 6 bases from V and 7 bases from J, the junction contained 9 bases not matched to a gene. The CDR3 DNA follows: TGTGCCAGCAGTTTGGGACAGGGTGGTGTGACCCAGTACTTC. It yields the protein CASSLGQGGVTQYF.

The rearrangement links TRBV2 to TRBJ2-1, with D unresolved. Trimming shortened V by 7 bases and J by 3 bases, and 10 bases separated the two germline ends. The CDR3 length is 13 residues. The germline CDR1 and CDR2 sequences are SNHLY and FYNNEI. CDR3 coding DNA: TGTGCCAGCAAAGGGCAGGACTACAATGAGCAGTTCTTC. It is translated as CASKGQDYNEQFF.

This clonotype has just a few counts. The gene calls are TRBV6-2 or TRBV6-3 and TRBJ2-7; D unresolved. Germline-derived CDR1 and CDR2 are MNHEY and SVGEGT. V shed 0 bases and J shed 6 bases, with 12 bases lying between them. The CDR3 has 14 residues. In DNA, the CDR3 is TGTGCCAGCAGTTACTCGAGATTGGGTACCGAGCAGTACTTC. The encoded protein is CASSYSRLGTEQYF.

This clonotype was counted many times. The gene calls are TRBV7-2 and TRBJ2-5; the D gene is possibly TRBD2 (5 bases). Trimming took off 1 base at V and 4 bases at J, with 7 bases between the two ends. Per germline, CDR1 SGHTA and CDR2 FQGNSA. This CDR3 spans 13 amino acids. The CDR3 nucleotides read TGTGCCAGCAGCTTAGGGAGGAGAGAGACCCAGTACTTC. It translates to CASSLGRRETQYF.

This clonotype was counted ten times or more. This chain connects TRBV5-6 to TRBJ2-6, with D perhaps being TRBD1 or TRBD2 (5 bases each). Per the germline V gene, CDR1 is SGHDT and CDR2 is YYEEEE. The length of the CDR3 is 15 residues. V dropped 4 bases and J dropped 0 bases, with 8 bases sitting between them. CDR3 bases: TGTGCCAGCAGCGGGGGATACTCTGGGGCCAACGTCCTGACTTTC. It translates to CASSGGYSGANVLTF.

V and J are TRBV20-1 and TRBJ2-5; D gene uncertain. The J call could be wrong; TRBJ2-7 is a better fit for the DNA end. The germline gives CDR1 DFQATT, CDR2 SNEGSKA (reference sequence). This CDR3 has 12 residues. CDR3 loop: CSARSELDEQYF. For the CDR3, the DNA is TGCAGTGCTAGATCCGAGTTGGACGAGCAGTACTTC.

The chain combines TRBV7-3 with TRBJ2-1; D is uncertain. From germline, CDR1 is SGHTA and CDR2 FQGTGA. This CDR3 is built from 15 residues. V dropped 0 bases and J dropped 8 bases, with 14 bases sitting between them. This chain's CDR3 is CASSLTSSRLDEQFF. CDR3 nucleotide sequence: TGTGCCAGCAGCTTAACGAGTAGTCGACTCGATGAGCAGTTCTTC. The full variable domain, with the rest looked up from reference TRBV7-3 and TRBJ2-1, is GAGVSQTPSNKVTEKGKYVELRCDPISGHTALYWYRQSLGQGPEFLIYFQGTGAADDSGLPNDRFFAVRPEGSVSTLKIQRTERGDSAVYLCASSLTSSRLDEQFFGPGTRLTVL.

V usage is TRBV6-4 and J usage is TRBJ1-6; D call uncertain. The germline V gene encodes CDR1 MRHNA and CDR2 SNTAGT. Trimming stripped 4 bases from V and 10 bases from J, with 17 bases between. CDR3 size: 15 residues. The CDR3 region has the DNA TGTGCCAGCAGTGTTTCGGGTAACCCCTCCTCACCCCTCCACTTT. Its translation is CASSVSGNPSSPLHF.

The gene calls are TRBV12-3 or TRBV12-4 and TRBJ1-6, with D perhaps matching TRBD1 (5 bases). Deletions cut 6 bases from V and 10 bases from J, with 13 bases between. The CDR3 sequence is 13 residues long. The CDR3 here is CASSPRQGSPLHF. The CDR3 region has the DNA TGTGCCAGCAGCCCCCGCCAGGGATCACCCCTCCACTTT.

This sequence joins TRBV7-9 and TRBJ2-1; 9 bases fit TRBD1. From germline, CDR1 is SEHNR and CDR2 FQNEAQ (reference sequence). Trimming took 2 bases from V and 5 from J; bases not matched to a gene: 7. The CDR3 consists of 16 residues. The DNA for the CDR3 is TGTGCCAGCAGCTTAATACGGGGACAGGGCGACAATGAGCAGTTCTTC. It encodes CASSLIRGQGDNEQFF.

The chain combines TRBV5-1 with TRBJ2-1; D might be TRBD1 or TRBD2, each matching 6 bases. The CDR3 is made up of 15 amino acids. Trimming pared 2 bases from V and 7 bases from J, leaving 16 bases between. Germline CDR1 reads SGHRS; CDR2 reads YFSETQ. The CDR3 region has the DNA TGCGCCAGCAGCTTATCCGGGGGCCCGGAAAATGAGCAGTTCTTC. It is translated as CASSLSGGPENEQFF.

The chain combines TRBV4-1 with TRBJ2-2; D perhaps matches TRBD2 (6 bases). V was clipped by 4 bases and J by 1 base, with 13 bases between them. Germline loops: CDR1 MGHRA, CDR2 YSYEKL. The CDR3 sequence is 16 residues long. The CDR3 DNA reads TGCGCCAGCAGCCTCGTGGTGGGAGGGAACACCGGGGAGCTGTTTTTT. Translation gives CASSLVVGGNTGELFF.

This chain uses TRBV20-1 with TRBJ2-5; D is uncertain. This CDR3 comprises 11 residues. Trimming left V 8 bases short and J 5 bases short, with 12 bases between. Germline values: CDR1 DFQATT, CDR2 SNEGSKA (reference sequence). CDR3 loop: CSQSQRETQYF. Here the CDR3 DNA reads TGCAGTCAATCCCAACGGGAGACCCAGTACTTC.

The chain recombines TRBV15 with TRBJ1-1; D gene unclear. Trimming cost V 4 bases and J 11 bases, with 14 bases left between them. This CDR3 contains 12 residues. Germline V lookup: CDR1 LNHNV, CDR2 YYDKDF (reference sequence). The CDR3 DNA reads TGTGCCACCAGCATAGGTGTCGGGCCCGCTTTCTTT. Its translation: CATSIGVGPAFF.

V gene TRBV14 combines with J gene TRBJ2-4, with TRBD2 as a possible D gene (6 bases). The end of the DNA aligns better with TRBJ2-7, so the J call may be wrong. This CDR3 comprises 15 residues. CDR1 and CDR2 from the germline V gene are SGHDN and FVKESK. The CDR3 region has the DNA TGTGCCAGCAGCCAAGATACTAGCCTTCCCTTCGAGCAGTACTTC. This codes for CASSQDTSLPFEQYF.

The rearrangement joins TRBV7-2 to TRBJ2-7; the match to TRBD2 covers 13 bases. The DNA end favors TRBJ2-5, so the J call may be wrong. Per the germline V gene, CDR1 is SGHTA and CDR2 is FQGNSA. The CDR3 sequence is 16 residues long. DNA for the CDR3: TGTGCCAGCAGCTTAAGGACTAGCGGGAGTAGGGAGACCCAGTACTTC. Protein product: CASSLRTSGSRETQYF.

This clonotype was found a few times. The CDR3 DNA is TGTGCCAGCAGTTACCGGGCCGGGGGGGCCAATGAGCAGTTCTTC. It specifies CASSYRAGGANEQFF. The V call is TRBV6-6, the J call TRBJ2-1; TRBD2 matches at 8 bases. V trimming: 2 bases; J trimming: 6 bases; junction bases outside the gene matches: 6. The CDR3 has 15 residues. Germline loops: CDR1 MNHNY, CDR2 SVGAGI (reference sequence).

CDR3 bases: TGTGCCAGCAGTGAAGCGGGTGAGCAGTTCTTC. It is translated as CASSEAGEQFF. This sequence joins TRBV2 and TRBJ2-1; D ambiguous. CDR3 size: 11 residues. Germline lookup yields CDR1 SNHLY and CDR2 FYNNEI. V lost 0 bases to trimming and J lost 9 bases, with 3 bases between them.

This rearrangement joins TRBV6-1 to TRBJ2-7; 8 bases are a match to TRBD1. The junction had 9 bases not matched to a gene; V was cut back by 4 bases and J by 4 bases. The CDR3 contains 15 residues. In germline, CDR1 is MNHNS, CDR2 SASEGT. The CDR3 DNA is TGTGCCAGCAGTGTGACAGGGGTTATTGCGTACGAGCAGTACTTC. Translating it yields CASSVTGVIAYEQYF.

This clonotype was observed a few times. In nucleotides, the CDR3 is TGCAGCGTCTACGGACAGGGACTCACTGAAGCTTTCTTT. It is translated as CSVYGQGLTEAFF. The rearrangement joins TRBV29-1 to TRBJ1-1; TRBD1 aligns across 8 bases. Looked up from germline, CDR1 is SQVTM and CDR2 is ANQGSEA. J gave up 4 bases and V 6 bases, and 7 bases lay outside the gene matches. CDR3 size: 13 residues.

This clonotype was found a few times. The CDR3 nucleotides read TGTGCCAGCAGCTTTTGGCTAGCGGGCACAGATACGCAGTATTTT. Amino acids: CASSFWLAGTDTQYF. The V and J genes are TRBV11-2 and TRBJ2-3; 7 nucleotides line up with TRBD2. Germline CDR1 and CDR2: SGHAT and FQNNGV. Unmatched junction bases numbered 4, after V lost 3 bases and J lost 1 base. CDR3 length equals 15 residues.

This clonotype turned up a few times. This chain connects TRBV5-1 to TRBJ2-7; D gene unclear. V lost 0 bases and J 6 bases, leaving 10 bases between the germline ends. CDR1 and CDR2 (germline): SGHRS, YFSETQ. This CDR3 is 13 amino acids long. For the CDR3, the DNA is TGCGCCAGCAGCTTGGACAGTCTACTCGAGCAGTACTTC. This translates into CASSLDSLLEQYF.

The rearrangement links TRBV20-1 to TRBJ2-7, with 7 bases identical to TRBD1. The assigned J gene may be wrong: the sequence end matches TRBJ2-5 better. The CDR3 has 13 amino acids. Per the germline V gene, CDR1 is DFQATT and CDR2 is SNEGSKA (reference sequence). In nucleotides, the CDR3 is TGCAGTGCTAGGAAGACAGGGTCAGAGACCCAGTACTTC. Protein product: CSARKTGSETQYF.